This entry describes one TCR beta chain. Its antigen remains unidentified. To prepare the library, the immunoSEQ multiplex PCR assay was applied. The multiplex PCR relied on a mix of 60 forward primers for TCR Vbeta segments and 13 reverse primers for TCR Jbeta segments. The CDR3 region of rearranged TCR beta genes was amplified from genomic DNA by a multiplex PCR assay. The amplified TCR beta libraries were sequenced on the Illumina HiSeq System as 87-base-pair reads. Under the source paper's analysis protocol: A later analysis tallied 75 million to 95 million unique TCR beta chains across the 550 to 850 repertoires, and around 12 million of those chains were shared by two or more donors. To remove PCR and sequencing errors, raw reads were error-corrected and collapsed into unique sequences using a nearest-neighbor algorithm that merged closely related sequences. Alignment of CDR3 sequences to IMGT reference sequences was used to assign V, D and J gene segments. Each retained sequence needed at least a six-nucleotide match to both a V gene segment and a J gene segment. Rearrangements were classified as productive when the CDR3 lacked stop codons and remained in frame with V and J, and all other rearrangements were classified as non-productive. CDR3 was defined according to IMGT convention as the region running from the second conserved V-encoded cysteine to the conserved J-encoded phenylalanine. In an earlier analysis of 500 to 650 of the donors, sequences lacking an unambiguous match to a single V gene segment were excluded. In an earlier analysis of a few hundred of the donors, V segments were called functional above 56.7% productive rearrangements and were called segregating when the between-donor standard deviation exceeded 5%. A statistical classification framework was built to diagnose cytomegalovirus status from the catalog of TCR beta chain sequences. A later analysis assigned V and J genes by comparing TCR nucleotide sequences with IMGT/GENE-DB human TR gene sequences. A later analysis assigned CDR3 sequences and most-parsimonious VDJ recombination scenarios with the TCRdist pipeline. In a later analysis, each TCR beta chain was defined by its CDR3 amino acid sequence together with its V-gene family, and reads lacking a unique V-gene family were excluded. A later analysis removed nearly 600 highly shared, low-generation-probability nucleotide sequences to deal with suspected cross-contamination and a sequencing artifact. In a later analysis, a clonal expansion index was calculated for each public chain from normalized within-repertoire ranks of inferred template counts. In a later analysis, generation probabilities were computed using a VDJ recombination model fitted to out-of-frame rearrangements, and the results were checked against IGoR. Hypergeometric tests were used in a later analysis to score TCR-TCR, TCR-HLA and TCR-CMV co-occurrence, with a repertoire-size bias correction applied to the TCR pairs. To estimate false discovery rates, a later analysis permuted the HLA or CMV assignments 20 times. In a later analysis, co-occurring TCRs were grouped using DBSCAN, with TCRdist sequence similarity added in when clustering inside HLA-allele-positive subsets. For co-occurrence clustering, repertoires with fewer than 30,000 or more than 120,000 public chains were excluded, along with roughly five repertoires with anomalous nucleotide sharing. This is the immuneACCESS table as TCRdb keeps it, with only in-frame sequences that have V and J called. A part of the clones is gone; compared with another copy, unresolved V genes explain less than half, and the rest is unexplained. V and J calls and clone size are given by that table; D and trimming were obtained from the DNA. The sample table gives roughly 140,000 clones. Clones ranked in the top ten supply roughly 2.6% of the sample.

The cohort comprised 670 or so healthy bone marrow donors. At the time of sampling, all cohort members were nominally healthy, though unrecorded immune exposures were likely present. The donor tested CMV seronegative, placing the donor among the 350 to 400 seronegative members of the cohort. Every donor gave a peripheral blood sample, and the peripheral blood mononuclear cells from that sample were used for TCR beta sequencing. Genomic DNA extraction from the blood cell samples was performed with the Qiagen DNeasy Blood Extraction Kit. These data come from a study of cytomegalovirus exposure and HLA in healthy donors (dated by TCRdb to 2016 to 2017). About the full investigation: An earlier analysis of roughly 610 of the donors reported around 280 Gb of sequence data and 100 million to 120 million unique TCR beta sequences obtained from roughly 170 million T cells. Of the roughly 390 genotyped donors, roughly 80% fell in the genetic ancestry cluster associated with self-reported Caucasian donors. Donor age, sex, ethnicity and CMV serostatus were compiled alongside the repertoire data. HLA typing included class I and class II loci at four-digit resolution. The study combined high-throughput TCR immunosequencing, statistical association of individual TCRs with disease status, and machine learning to predict cytomegalovirus infection status. In a later genetic analysis, genome-wide SNP genotypes for about 55% of the 666 donors were used, and that subset was treated as a discovery cohort. An early release that covered fewer than 750 HLA-typed donors contained approximately 300 gigabases of sequencing data and approximately 85 million unique TCR sequences. The study was designed to test whether signatures of past pathogen exposure could be identified by cataloging public T cell receptors. Among 300 to 500 genotyped donors of the cohort, an average of approximately 240,000 unique TCR beta nucleotide sequences was sequenced per donor, of which 15% to 20% were non-productive. Typing coverage varied by locus: about 629-640 donors for A, B, C, DRB1 and DQB1; some 520 for DQA1; 606 for DPA1; about 450 for DPB1. Rather than drawing on any new phenotypic data, the later analysis identified candidate immune exposures from TCR beta sequences and the way those sequences occurred across donors. A few DR-DQ haplotypes were treated as single units for association and clustering because of strong linkage in the cohort. Every discovery cohort repertoire had been produced on one sequencing platform. To study patterns of TCR occurrence, a later analysis re-analyzed previously published TCR beta repertoires from 600 to 750 donors and added high-resolution HLA genotyping. The T cell repertoires of around 730 subjects were profiled by immunosequencing and related to cytomegalovirus serostatus. To decide whether each TCR beta V gene segment behaved as functional or pseudogenic, an earlier analysis of some 600 of the donors relied on high-throughput TCR beta sequencing. A separate validation cohort of approximately 120 different subjects was used in addition to the approximately 700-subject first cohort.

The study at large found these results: In an earlier analysis of more than 500 of the donors, most TCR beta V segments appeared in productive rearrangements about 90% or about 30% of the time, broadly matching IMGT annotations. The classifier was reported to diagnose cytomegalovirus status with high specificity and sensitivity in both the original and validation cohorts. The cohort was sequenced for TCR beta chains only, and without alpha or paired-chain data the features that could be detected were limited. According to a later analysis, TCR association rates differed among HLA loci, with DRB1 alleles showing the most associated TCRs and HLA-C alleles showing the fewest. Because counts were too low, seventeen rarely observed V segments, including chromosome 9 orphons, were left out of the earlier analysis of approximately 500 of the donors. According to a later analysis, parvovirus B19, influenza, CMV and Epstein-Barr virus appeared linked to several top co-occurrence clusters. Because HLA typing was missing for some donors at each locus, association tests included only the typed subset. A later genetic analysis associated a missense DCLRE1C variant with V-gene and J-gene trimming of TCR beta chains, and an independent cohort replicated the association. When HLA alleles, especially DR and DQ, strongly co-occurred, attributing TCR associations to individual alleles was difficult. Linkage disequilibrium might explain the correlated functional status among segregating V segments, but an unknown experimental factor could not be ruled out. In a later analysis, HLA-associated TCR beta chains showed more clonal expansion and lower generation probabilities than non-associated chains that were equally common. A few of the identified cytomegalovirus-associated TCR beta chains were confirmed in vitro to be specific for cytomegalovirus antigens. Immune exposure information for the cohort was limited to CMV serostatus. The presence/absence analyses assumed that sequencing depth was roughly uniform across donors, and that assumption may not be true. Most TCR sequences were seen in very few donors, while some public TCRs were found in many individuals. A cluster of highly shared sequence variants was judged likely to represent a technical artifact of the sequencing pipeline. The authors suggested that the approach could potentially be extended to other disease states and immunological phenotypes. In a later genetic analysis, fewer N-insertions in productive TCRs were reported among donors in an Asian-associated ancestry cluster than the roughly 700-donor mean. A further reported finding was that TCR beta sequences accurately predicted the HLA-A and HLA-B alleles for most subjects in the first cohort. A later analysis associated 17,000 or so TCR beta sequences with specific HLA alleles at a false discovery rate of 0.05. According to a later analysis, most CMV-associated TCR beta chains appeared to be HLA-restricted, and the HLA associations seemed to be driven largely by CMV exposure. The study gave a list of 150 to 200 TCR beta chains associated with cytomegalovirus.

The sequence derives from a man aged 35-49 years in good health and CMV-seronegative. Sequenced input: PBMCs.

The CDR3 reads as follows: CASSITGQGGTEAFF. The nucleotides read TGTGCCAGTAGTATAACCGGACAGGGGGGTACTGAAGCTTTCTTT. The chain was built from TRBV19 and TRBJ1-1; 10 of the junction bases match TRBD1. Its CDR3 holds 15 amino acids, cysteine through phenylalanine. The entry retains the CDR3 DNA only, 45 bases that are in frame from base 1. The germline V gene encodes CDR1 LNHDA and CDR2 SQIVND (reference sequence). V lost 2 bases and J lost 5 bases, and the count of bases not matched to a germline gene is 5. Reference TRBV19 and TRBJ1-1 genes cover what lies past the CDR3, so the full variable domain is DGGITQSPKYLFRKEGQNVTLSCEQNLNHDAMYWYRQDPGQGLRLIYYSQIVNDFQKGDIAEGYSVSREKKESFPLTVTSAQKNPTAFYLCASSITGQGGTEAFFGQGTRLTVV.